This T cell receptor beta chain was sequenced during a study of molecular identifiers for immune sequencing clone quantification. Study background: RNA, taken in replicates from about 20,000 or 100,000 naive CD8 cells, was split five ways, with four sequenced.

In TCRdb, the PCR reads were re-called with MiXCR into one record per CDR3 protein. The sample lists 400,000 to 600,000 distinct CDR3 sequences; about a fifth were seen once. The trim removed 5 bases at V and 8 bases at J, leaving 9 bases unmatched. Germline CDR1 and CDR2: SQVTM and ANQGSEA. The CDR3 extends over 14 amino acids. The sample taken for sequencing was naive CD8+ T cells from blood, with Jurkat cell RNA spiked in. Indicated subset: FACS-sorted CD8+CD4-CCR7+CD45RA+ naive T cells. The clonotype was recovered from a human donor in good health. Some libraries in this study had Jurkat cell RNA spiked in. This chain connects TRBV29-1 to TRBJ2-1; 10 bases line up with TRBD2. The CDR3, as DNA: TGCAGCGTTAAGGCGGCTAGCGGGAGCTATGAGCAGTTCTTC. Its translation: CSVKAASGSYEQFF.